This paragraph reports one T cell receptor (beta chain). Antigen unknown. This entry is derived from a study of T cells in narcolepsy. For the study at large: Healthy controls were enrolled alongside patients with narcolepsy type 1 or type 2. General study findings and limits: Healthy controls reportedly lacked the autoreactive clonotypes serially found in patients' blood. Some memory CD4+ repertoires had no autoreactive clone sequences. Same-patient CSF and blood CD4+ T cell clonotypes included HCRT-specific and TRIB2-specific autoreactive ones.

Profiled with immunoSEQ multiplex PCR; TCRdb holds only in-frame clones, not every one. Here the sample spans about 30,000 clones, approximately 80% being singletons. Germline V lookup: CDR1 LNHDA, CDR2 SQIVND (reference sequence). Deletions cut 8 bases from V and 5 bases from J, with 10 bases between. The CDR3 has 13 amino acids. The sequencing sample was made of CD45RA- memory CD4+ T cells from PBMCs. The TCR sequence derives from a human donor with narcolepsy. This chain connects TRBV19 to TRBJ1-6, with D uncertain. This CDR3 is CASGKANNSPLHF. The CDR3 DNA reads TGTGCCAGTGGTAAGGCCAATAATTCACCCCTCCACTTT.